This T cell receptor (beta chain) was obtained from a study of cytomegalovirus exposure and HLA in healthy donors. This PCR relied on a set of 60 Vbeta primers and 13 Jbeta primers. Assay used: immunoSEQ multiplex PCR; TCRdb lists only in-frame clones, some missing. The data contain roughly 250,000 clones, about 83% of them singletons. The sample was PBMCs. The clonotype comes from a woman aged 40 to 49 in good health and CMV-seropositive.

DNA of the CDR3: TGTGCCAGTAGTATGGTGGCTTTCGGGAACTATGGCTACACCTTC. It translates to CASSMVAFGNYGYTF. This sequence joins TRBV19 and TRBJ1-2; D uncertain. Trimming pared 3 bases from V and 2 bases from J, leaving 13 bases between. The CDR3 covers 15 residues. Germline V gene lookup returns CDR1 LNHDA and CDR2 SQIVND (reference sequence).